Below, 15 T cell receptor beta chains from the same sample are listed, as sequenced in a study of blood T cell repertoires in COVID-19. The method was immunoSEQ multiplex PCR; TCRdb's version includes in-frame clones alone and lacks a portion of them. In the table there are 150,000 to 200,000 clones, 85% of which are singletons. Material for sequencing was peripheral blood. The receptor set was obtained from a human donor with acute or convalescent COVID-19. The donor label of this sample is uncertain.

The chain has TRBV11-3 and TRBJ1-1, with D perhaps matching TRBD1 (6 bases). Germline CDR1 reads SGHNT; CDR2 reads YENEEA. V lost 5 bases and J 10 bases, leaving 17 bases between the germline ends. This CDR3 has 13 residues. The CDR3 is CASSRDMRGGAFF. Here the CDR3 DNA reads TGTGCCAGCAGCCGAGACATGCGAGGGGGAGCTTTCTTT.

The V gene is TRBV24-1, the J gene TRBJ2-5, with D uncertain. The V gene lost 9 bases and the J gene lost 5 bases, with 18 bases spanning the gap. Germline assignment: CDR1 KGHDR and CDR2 SFDVKD. The CDR3 is 14 amino acids. The CDR3 is CATAPRTMRETQYF. The CDR3 region has the DNA TGTGCCACCGCCCCAAGAACGATGAGGGAGACCCAGTACTTC.

The chain employs TRBV3-1 (or the pseudogene TRBV3-2) and TRBJ2-1; 11 bases align to TRBD2. The germline CDR1 and CDR2 sequences are LGHDT and YNNKEL (reference sequence). V trimming: 1 base; J trimming: 9 bases; junction bases outside the gene matches: 5. CDR3 size: 15 residues. The CDR3 nucleotides are TGTGCCAGCAGCCAAGCCCTAGCGGGGGGCAGTGAGCAGTTCTTC. Protein product: CASSQALAGGSEQFF.

The chain combines TRBV9 with TRBJ2-3; D is ambiguous. Between the trimmed V and J ends, which lost 4 bases and 5 bases, there was a span of 11 bases. Germline loops: CDR1 SGDLS, CDR2 YYNGEE. The CDR3 runs to 13 residues. The CDR3 loop reads CASSLTLVDTQYF. The DNA for the CDR3 is TGTGCCAGCAGCCTAACGTTGGTAGATACGCAGTATTTT.

This chain joins TRBV21-1 and TRBJ2-7; TRBD2, the table's D call, was not compared with the DNA. TRBV21-1 is deemed a pseudogene. This CDR3 contains 16 residues. Written as DNA, the CDR3 is TGTGCCAGCAGCCCTCATAGCGGGGGGGCTGAAAACGAGCAGTACTTC. This encodes CASSPHSGGAENEQYF.

This clone was observed a single time. The chain uses TRBV7-2 and TRBJ2-7; D gene uncertain. The CDR3 spans 11 residues. V was cut by 4 bases and J by 4 bases, with 5 bases left in between. From germline, CDR1 is SGHTA and CDR2 FQGNSA. For the CDR3, the DNA is TGTGCCAGCAGCTCCAAATACGAGCAGTACTTC. This gives the protein CASSSKYEQYF.

The chain joins TRBV6-6 to TRBJ1-1; TRBD1 is a possible D gene (6 bases). V gave up 5 bases and J gave up 0 bases, with 10 bases separating them. Germline lookup yields CDR1 MNHNY and CDR2 SVGAGI (reference sequence). This CDR3 comprises 14 residues. Here the CDR3 reads CASSPGGLNTEAFF. The CDR3 nucleotides are TGTGCCAGCAGTCCGGGGGGCCTGAACACTGAAGCTTTCTTT.

This clone has a handful of counts. This chain links TRBV19 with TRBJ2-7, with 8 bases lining up with TRBD1. There are 17 residues in the CDR3. The V and J ends lost 0 bases and 6 bases, in that order; junction bases with no gene match: 13. Per the germline V gene, CDR1 is LNHDA and CDR2 is SQIVND (reference sequence). In DNA form, the CDR3 reads TGTGCCAGTAGTATAGATACTAACAGGGGGATGTTGGGCGAGCAGTACTTC. Amino acids: CASSIDTNRGMLGEQYF.

The chain recombines TRBV7-2 with TRBJ1-5; 7 nucleotides line up with TRBD1. Germline trimming cut 4 bases from V and 8 bases from J; bases unmatched to any gene: 8. Per the germline V gene, CDR1 is SGHTA and CDR2 is FQGNSA. The CDR3 spans 14 residues. CDR3 residues: CASSSWDSREPQHF. As DNA, the CDR3 is TGTGCCAGCAGCTCCTGGGACAGCCGGGAGCCCCAGCATTTT.

Remarks on this clone: One end of the junction is discordant with germline, which a read error may explain. The V gene is TRBV27, the J gene TRBJ1-6; TRBD1 matches at 9 bases. Germline assignment: CDR1 MNHEY and CDR2 SMNVEV (reference sequence). The CDR3 loop spans 15 amino acids. CDR3 nucleotides: TGTGCCAGCAGTCTATCACAGGGGGCTGGTTCACCCCTCCACTTT. Translating gives CASSLSQGAGSPLHF.

This chain links TRBV2 with TRBJ2-5; D is perhaps TRBD1 (6 bases). Per the germline V gene, CDR1 is SNHLY and CDR2 is FYNNEI. Trimming removed 6 bases at V and 5 bases at J, with 13 bases between. The CDR3 is made up of 13 amino acids. As DNA, the CDR3 is TGTGCCAGCAGCCAAGGGGGTGGGGAGACCCAGTACTTC. Its translation: CASSQGGGETQYF.

This clone came up a few times. The chain uses TRBV11-2 and TRBJ1-6; TRBD1 might be the D (5 bases). Trimming left V 4 bases short and J 7 bases short, with 17 bases between. This CDR3 contains 16 residues. Germline CDR1 reads SGHAT; CDR2 reads FQNNGV. CDR3 region: CASSSRSGFPNSPLHF. The CDR3 bases are TGTGCCAGCAGCTCCCGATCAGGGTTCCCGAATTCACCCCTCCACTTT.

The chain has TRBV10-1 and TRBJ1-1; D unclear. Trimming shortened V by 2 bases and J by 4 bases, and 8 bases separated the two germline ends. This CDR3 comprises 13 residues. Germline-derived CDR1 and CDR2 are WNHNN and SYGVQD (reference sequence). The CDR3 nucleotides read TGCGCCAGCAGTGAGCAGGCGACCACTGAAGCTTTCTTT. Its translation: CASSEQATTEAFF.

This clone occurred once. The chain is built from TRBV18 and TRBJ2-2; D unresolved. Germline V CDR1 and CDR2: KGHSH, LQKENI. V lost 1 base to trimming and J lost 7 bases, with 7 bases between them. This CDR3 region has 13 residues. In nucleotides, the CDR3 is TGTGCCAGCTCACCACGAGTTGACGGGGAGCTGTTTTTT. Encoded protein: CASSPRVDGELFF.

The chain uses TRBV9 and TRBJ2-2; 8 bases are shared with TRBD2. The CDR3 runs to 17 residues. V lost 0 bases, J lost 6 bases, and 10 bases stayed unmatched. Looked up from germline, CDR1 is SGDLS and CDR2 is YYNGEE. CDR3: CASSVASGGLVPGELFF. CDR3 coding DNA: TGTGCCAGCAGCGTAGCGAGTGGGGGACTAGTCCCCGGGGAGCTGTTTTTT. The whole variable domain, filled in from reference TRBV9 and TRBJ2-2, reads DSGVTQTPKHLITATGQRVTLRCSPRSGDLSVYWYQQSLDQGLQFLIQYYNGEERAKGNILERFSAQQFPDLHSELNLSSLELGDSALYFCASSVASGGLVPGELFFGEGSRLTVL.